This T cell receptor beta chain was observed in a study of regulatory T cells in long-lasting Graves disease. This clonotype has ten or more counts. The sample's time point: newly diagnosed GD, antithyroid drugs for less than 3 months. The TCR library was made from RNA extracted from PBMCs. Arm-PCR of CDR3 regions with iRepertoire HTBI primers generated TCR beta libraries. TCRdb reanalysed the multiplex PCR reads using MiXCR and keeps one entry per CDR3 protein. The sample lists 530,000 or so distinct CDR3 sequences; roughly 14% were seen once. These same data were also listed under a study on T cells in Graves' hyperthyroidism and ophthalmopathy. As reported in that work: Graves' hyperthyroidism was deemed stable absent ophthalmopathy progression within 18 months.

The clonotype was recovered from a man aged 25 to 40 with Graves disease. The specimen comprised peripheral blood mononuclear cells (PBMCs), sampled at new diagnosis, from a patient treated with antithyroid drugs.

Written as DNA, the CDR3 is TGTGCCAGCAGTTCTTCAAGAGTCGGTACCGGGGAGCTGTTTTTT. It is translated as CASSSSRVGTGELFF. The J gene is TRBJ2-2, the V gene TRBV12-3 or TRBV12-4; D is unclear. This CDR3 is built from 15 residues. V was cut by 4 bases and J by 5 bases, with 14 bases left in between.